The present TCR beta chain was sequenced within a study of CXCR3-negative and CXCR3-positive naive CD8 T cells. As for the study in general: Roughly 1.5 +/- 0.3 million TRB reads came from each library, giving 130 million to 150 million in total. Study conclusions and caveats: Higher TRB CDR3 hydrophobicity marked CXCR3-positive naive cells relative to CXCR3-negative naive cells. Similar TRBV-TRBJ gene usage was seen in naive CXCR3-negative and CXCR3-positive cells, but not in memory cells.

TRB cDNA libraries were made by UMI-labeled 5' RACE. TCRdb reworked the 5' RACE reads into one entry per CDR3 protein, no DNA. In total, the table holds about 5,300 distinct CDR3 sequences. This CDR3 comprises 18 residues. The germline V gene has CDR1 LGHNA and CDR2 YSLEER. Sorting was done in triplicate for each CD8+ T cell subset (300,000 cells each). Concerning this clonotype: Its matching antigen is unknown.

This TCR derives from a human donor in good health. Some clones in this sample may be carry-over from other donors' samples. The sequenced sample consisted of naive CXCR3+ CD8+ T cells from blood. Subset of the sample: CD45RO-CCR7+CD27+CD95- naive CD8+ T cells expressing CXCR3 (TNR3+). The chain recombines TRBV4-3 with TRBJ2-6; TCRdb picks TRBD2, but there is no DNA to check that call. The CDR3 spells CASSQDRDYFSGANVLTF.